The 21 T cell receptor beta chains given below trace back to one sample, sequenced in a study of blood T cell repertoires in COVID-19. Data came from immunoSEQ multiplex PCR; TCRdb stores just in-frame clones and leaves some out. The sample has 29,000 or so clones; more than 75% are singletons. The sample comprised peripheral blood. The receptors were gathered from a woman in her 70s with acute or convalescent COVID-19.

The chain couples TRBV19 to TRBJ2-2, with D possibly being TRBD2 (6 bases). This CDR3 has 13 amino acids. Germline-derived CDR1 and CDR2 are LNHDA and SQIVND (reference sequence). The V and J ends lost 6 bases and 4 bases respectively, with 9 bases between them. CDR3 sequence: CASRVGGTGELFF. The CDR3 DNA reads TGTGCCAGTAGAGTCGGGGGCACCGGGGAGCTGTTTTTT.

There are a few counts of this clone. The chain uses TRBV28 and TRBJ1-3; 9 positions agree with TRBD1. The V segment lost 6 bases and the J segment 2 bases; nucleotides outside the gene matches: 5. Germline assignment: CDR1 MDHEN and CDR2 SYDVKM. The CDR3 is 15 amino acids. For the CDR3, the DNA is TGTGCCAGCAGAGAACAGGGGGCAGCTGGAAACACCATATATTTT. It is translated as CASREQGAAGNTIYF.

This clone was counted a few times. The V gene is TRBV19, the J gene TRBJ1-5, with a possible D match to TRBD1 (6 bases). CDR1 LNHDA and CDR2 SQIVND come from the germline V gene (reference sequence). There are 15 residues in the CDR3. V was clipped by 3 bases and J by 2 bases, with 11 bases between them. This chain's CDR3 is CASSMVGQGNQPQHF. For the CDR3, the DNA is TGTGCCAGTAGTATGGTGGGACAAGGCAATCAGCCCCAGCATTTT.

V is TRBV6-5 and J is TRBJ1-5; D gene unclear. Per the germline V gene, CDR1 is MNHEY and CDR2 is SVGAGI. The CDR3 extends over 13 amino acids. V gave up 6 bases and J gave up 6 bases, with 12 bases separating them. CDR3 bases: TGTGCCAGCAGCCCCTATTCGGGTCAGCCCCAGCATTTT. Residues: CASSPYSGQPQHF.

The rearrangement joins TRBV7-6 to TRBJ2-7; the D gene is possibly TRBD2 (6 bases). Germline V gene data show CDR1 as SGHVS and CDR2 as FNYEAQ. The CDR3 consists of 14 residues. Trimming removed 3 bases at V and 5 bases at J, with 14 bases between. The CDR3 loop reads CASSFGGLVDEQYF. The CDR3 bases are TGTGCCAGCAGCTTCGGAGGGTTAGTAGACGAGCAGTACTTC.

The rearrangement links TRBV6-2 or TRBV6-3 to TRBJ2-3; perhaps TRBD1 as D (5 bases). Germline V gene lookup returns CDR1 MNHEY and CDR2 SVGEGT. This CDR3 region has 17 residues. Between the trimmed V and J ends, which lost 2 bases and 7 bases, there was a span of 22 bases. CDR3 in amino acids: CASSYTIGHQNENTQYF. CDR3 sequence (DNA): TGTGCCAGCAGTTACACTATAGGACACCAAAATGAGAATACGCAGTATTTT.

This clone is a singleton in its sample. The chain is built from TRBV20-1 and TRBJ2-1, with 10 bases that match TRBD2. Germline CDR1 and CDR2: DFQATT and SNEGSKA (reference sequence). The CDR3 is made up of 15 amino acids. The V gene end was trimmed by 3 bases and the J gene end by 2 bases; junction bases not matched to a gene: 4. The CDR3 sequence is CSASRTSGTYNEQFF. CDR3 sequence (DNA): TGCAGTGCTAGTCGTACTAGCGGGACCTACAATGAGCAGTTCTTC.

The chain employs TRBV4-1 and TRBJ1-5; D unresolved. This CDR3 contains 14 residues. Looked up from germline, CDR1 is MGHRA and CDR2 is YSYEKL. V was cut by 1 base and J by 1 base, with 5 bases left in between. DNA of the CDR3: TGCGCCAGCAGCCAAGGTAAAAGCAATCAGCCCCAGCATTTT. Its protein is CASSQGKSNQPQHF.

V is TRBV9 and J is TRBJ1-2; D is unclear. This CDR3 is 15 amino acids long. Germline V gene sequence: CDR1 SGDLS, CDR2 YYNGEE. Trimming stripped 1 base from V and 0 bases from J, with 10 bases between. The CDR3 is CASSVQARSNYGYTF. CDR3 sequence (DNA): TGTGCCAGCAGCGTACAGGCCAGATCTAACTATGGCTACACCTTC.

J is TRBJ1-5 and V is TRBV27; 12 bases agree with TRBD1. V was clipped by 4 bases and J by 7 bases; unmatched bases: 5. Germline V lookup: CDR1 MNHEY, CDR2 SMNVEV (reference sequence). The CDR3 is 15 amino acids. CDR3 protein: CASSSGTGGRQPQHF. In nucleotides, the CDR3 is TGTGCCAGCAGTTCGGGGACAGGGGGCAGGCAGCCCCAGCATTTT.

In this sample, this clone turned up a few times. This chain uses TRBV18 with TRBJ1-5; D is perhaps TRBD1 (5 bases). Germline loops: CDR1 KGHSH, CDR2 LQKENI. The CDR3 has 15 residues. The V end lost 6 bases, the J end lost 5 bases, and 17 bases lay between the germline ends. The CDR3 coding sequence is TGTGCCAGCTCTCCTGCAGGGTCGACTTATCAGCCCCAGCATTTT. It encodes CASSPAGSTYQPQHF.

This chain uses TRBV2 with TRBJ1-4; D remains unclear. Germline CDR1 is SNHLY and CDR2 is FYNNEI. CDR3 length equals 16 residues. Deletions cut 0 bases from V and 8 bases from J, with 16 bases between. This CDR3 reads CASSEALPPPREKLFF. The CDR3 DNA sequence: TGTGCCAGCAGTGAAGCGCTTCCTCCACCACGGGAAAAACTGTTTTTT.

The rearrangement uses TRBV7-2 and TRBJ1-6; the D is unclear. Deletions cut 5 bases from V and 7 bases from J, with 15 bases between. The length of the CDR3 is 15 residues. Germline V lookup: CDR1 SGHTA, CDR2 FQGNSA. The CDR3 protein is CASSPMEGGNSPLHF. The CDR3 DNA reads TGTGCCAGCAGCCCCATGGAGGGAGGGAATTCACCCCTCCACTTT.

The CDR3 nucleotides are TGCGCCAGCAGGGAAGGACAGGGGGATAGTGGCTACACCTTC. The encoded protein is CASREGQGDSGYTF. The V gene is TRBV5-1, the J gene TRBJ1-2, with 10 bases aligning to TRBD1. Per the germline V gene, CDR1 is SGHRS and CDR2 is YFSETQ. CDR3 size: 14 residues. V trimming: 5 bases; J trimming: 7 bases; junction bases outside the gene matches: 8.

This chain uses TRBV6-2 or TRBV6-3 with TRBJ2-3, with 7 positions matching TRBD1. This CDR3 comprises 14 residues. V shed 3 bases, J shed 4 bases, and the junction held 4 bases outside the gene matches. From germline, CDR1 is MNHEY and CDR2 SVGEGT. This CDR3 reads CASSYVTGADTQYF. The CDR3 DNA is TGTGCCAGCAGTTATGTCACAGGGGCAGATACGCAGTATTTT.

The chain combines TRBV6-4 with TRBJ2-1; 10 bases map to TRBD2. V lost 3 bases to trimming and J lost 7 bases; unmatched junction nucleotides: 6. Germline-derived CDR1 and CDR2 are MRHNA and SNTAGT. This CDR3 has 15 amino acids. CDR3 amino acids: CASSEGLAGVNEQFF. The DNA for the CDR3 is TGTGCCAGCAGTGAAGGGCTAGCGGGAGTTAATGAGCAGTTCTTC.

This clone occurred once. The chain recombines TRBV4-3 with TRBJ2-3; TRBD2 matches at 10 bases. The V segment lost 0 bases and the J segment 4 bases; nucleotides outside the gene matches: 10. CDR1 LGHNA and CDR2 YSLEER come from the germline V gene. CDR3 length equals 18 residues. CDR3 DNA sequence: TGCGCCAGCAGCCAAGATGGAAGCGGGGGGGCTGGTCCAGATACGCAGTATTTT. Its protein product is CASSQDGSGGAGPDTQYF.

This clone is labeled as medium-sized (0.01 to 0.1%). The chain uses TRBV7-8 and TRBJ1-5; D is ambiguous. With 1 base removed from V and 0 bases from J, the gap between germline ends came to 7 bases. The CDR3 runs 15 residues. Germline lookup yields CDR1 SGHVS and CDR2 FQNEAQ. CDR3 in amino acids: CASSLVANSNQPQHF. The CDR3 DNA reads TGTGCCAGCAGCTTAGTCGCGAATAGCAATCAGCCCCAGCATTTT. Looking up the rest from reference TRBV7-8 and TRBJ1-5 gives the full variable domain: GAGVSQSPRYKVAKRGQDVALRCDPISGHVSLFWYQQALGQGPEFLTYFQNEAQLDKSGLPSDRFFAERPEGSVSTLKIQRTQQEDSAVYLCASSLVANSNQPQHFGDGTRLSIL.

There are a few counts of this clone. The chain links TRBV28 to TRBJ1-5; TRBD1 agrees at 11 bases. Germline assignment: CDR1 MDHEN and CDR2 SYDVKM. This CDR3 has 16 amino acids. V dropped 4 bases and J dropped 2; count of bases not matched to a gene: 4. CDR3: CASSYPGQGGNQPQHF. The CDR3 DNA sequence: TGTGCCAGCAGTTACCCGGGACAGGGGGGCAATCAGCCCCAGCATTTT.

This clone was detected only a few times. This rearrangement joins TRBV6-5 to TRBJ2-3; possibly TRBD2 for D (6 bases). This CDR3 is built from 14 residues. CDR1 is MNHEY, CDR2 SVGAGI, per germline. Trimming pared 2 bases from V and 8 bases from J, leaving 14 bases between. The CDR3 nucleotides are TGTGCCAGCAGTTACGGGACTGGGGTGGGTACGCAGTATTTT. Its protein is CASSYGTGVGTQYF.

This clone was recorded only once. V usage is TRBV6-5 and J usage is TRBJ1-2, with 7 bases fitting TRBD1. The V gene end was trimmed by 6 bases and the J gene end by 5 bases; junction bases not matched to a gene: 6. The CDR3 is 13 amino acids. CDR1 MNHEY and CDR2 SVGAGI come from the germline V gene. CDR3 region: CASRGDSRYGYTF. The CDR3 nucleotides read TGTGCCAGCAGAGGGGACAGCCGATATGGCTACACCTTC.